The 16 T cell receptor beta chains below were found in one sample sequenced in a study of blood T cell repertoires in COVID-19. Assay: immunoSEQ multiplex PCR; the TCRdb copy retains only in-frame clones and omits some. The sample holds under 150,000 clones; roughly 90% are singletons and the top ten take around 8.4%. Material for sequencing was peripheral blood. The receptors come from a woman between 70 and 85 years old who had recovered from COVID-19.

The V and J genes are TRBV10-3 and TRBJ1-1; no reliable D call. CDR3 length: 14 residues. The V gene's germline CDR1 is ENHRY and CDR2 SYGVKD. Trimming took off 0 bases at V and 4 bases at J, with 9 bases between the two ends. This chain's CDR3 is CAISESPRSTEAFF. The CDR3 nucleotides read TGTGCCATCAGTGAGTCGCCAAGGAGCACTGAAGCTTTCTTT.

The V and J genes are TRBV18 and TRBJ2-7; TRBD1 matches 8 bases. The CDR3 is 15 amino acids. CDR1 and CDR2 (germline): KGHSH, LQKENI. Unmatched junction bases numbered 4, after V lost 3 bases and J lost 0 bases. CDR3 loop: CASSPAGTGSYEQYF. The CDR3 nucleotides read TGTGCCAGCTCACCCGCCGGGACAGGCTCCTACGAGCAGTACTTC. The whole variable domain, remainder taken from reference TRBV18 and TRBJ2-7, is NAGVMQNPRHLVRRRGQEARLRCSPMKGHSHVYWYRQLPEEGLKFMVYLQKENIIDESGMPKERFSAEFPKEGPSILRIQQVVRGDSAAYFCASSPAGTGSYEQYFGPGTRLTVT.

The V call is TRBV5-1, the J call TRBJ2-3; 10 nucleotides agree with TRBD2. V shed 4 bases and J 2 bases; nucleotides not matched to a gene: 7. This CDR3 has 16 amino acids. Germline lookup yields CDR1 SGHRS and CDR2 YFSETQ. In nucleotides, the CDR3 is TGCGCCAGCAGCCGGACTAGCGGAGGGGCCACAGATACGCAGTATTTT. This translates into CASSRTSGGATDTQYF.

The CDR3 DNA is TGTGCCAGCAGTTACTCGGGGACAGGGGAACGCGAAGCTTTCTTT. It codes for CASSYSGTGEREAFF. The chain uses TRBV6-5 and TRBJ1-1; TRBD1 matches at 10 bases. The CDR3 is made up of 15 amino acids. The junction had 6 bases not matched to a gene; V was cut back by 0 bases and J by 8 bases. CDR1 and CDR2 (germline): MNHEY, SVGAGI.

The chain carries TRBV5-1 and TRBJ2-3; 10 bases agree with TRBD2. The V segment lost 3 bases and the J segment 6 bases; nucleotides outside the gene matches: 7. This CDR3 has 15 residues. Germline assignment: CDR1 SGHRS and CDR2 YFSETQ. The CDR3 sequence is CASSSEREGPDTQYF. DNA for the CDR3: TGCGCCAGCAGCTCGGAGCGGGAGGGCCCCGATACGCAGTATTTT.

The rearrangement links TRBV5-6 to TRBJ2-5; D is possibly TRBD1 (6 bases). Germline V lookup: CDR1 SGHDT, CDR2 YYEEEE. The V end lost 4 bases, the J end lost 7 bases, and 17 bases lay between the germline ends. This CDR3 has 14 residues. CDR3 sequence: CASSVPGQGGTQYF. In DNA form, the CDR3 reads TGTGCCAGCAGCGTTCCGGGACAAGGGGGGACCCAGTACTTC.

The CDR3: CASTPKTGYTGELFF. CDR3 DNA sequence: TGTGCCAGCACCCCCAAGACAGGCTACACCGGGGAGCTGTTTTTT. The genes are TRBV27 and TRBJ2-2; D is possibly TRBD1 (6 bases). The germline CDR1 and CDR2 sequences are MNHEY and SMNVEV (reference sequence). The CDR3 loop spans 15 amino acids. V lost 7 bases and J lost 3, with 15 bases in between.

Only one count was recorded for this clone. The chain uses TRBV27 and TRBJ1-6; TRBD1 aligns across 7 bases. The CDR3 has 13 amino acids. Germline V gene data show CDR1 as MNHEY and CDR2 as SMNVEV (reference sequence). Trimming took 10 bases from V and 7 from J; bases not matched to a gene: 7. The CDR3 sequence: CATRQGRNSPLHF. For the CDR3, the DNA is TGTGCCACACGACAGGGACGCAATTCACCCCTCCACTTT.

The chain carries TRBV19 and TRBJ2-3, with 9 bases matching TRBD1. Looked up from germline, CDR1 is LNHDA and CDR2 is SQIVND (reference sequence). After removal of 10 bases from V and 7 bases from J, the junction contained 12 bases not matched to a gene. The CDR3 has 14 residues. Written as DNA, the CDR3 is TGTGCCATCCACCCCCGGACAGGGGTCCATACGCAGTATTTT. Protein product: CAIHPRTGVHTQYF.

The rearrangement uses TRBV3-1 (or the pseudogene TRBV3-2) and TRBJ2-1; D remains unclear. The V end was cut by 3 bases, the J end by 2 bases, with 11 bases between. The V gene's germline CDR1 is LGHDT and CDR2 YNNKEL (reference sequence). This CDR3 is built from 15 residues. CDR3 amino acids: CASSQPGITYNEQFF. Here the CDR3 DNA reads TGTGCCAGCAGCCAGCCGGGTATAACCTACAATGAGCAGTTCTTC.

CDR3 region: CASSQEAGNNSPLHF. Written as DNA, the CDR3 is TGTGCCAGCAGCCAAGAGGCAGGAAATAATTCACCCCTCCACTTT. The V and J genes are TRBV4-2 and TRBJ1-6; D remains ambiguous. The CDR3 runs to 15 residues. Trimming took off 0 bases at V and 5 bases at J, with 8 bases between the two ends. The germline gives CDR1 LGHNA, CDR2 YNFKEQ.

V is TRBV4-2 and J is TRBJ1-5; D gene ambiguous. Germline V lookup: CDR1 LGHNA, CDR2 YNFKEQ. The CDR3 is 18 amino acids. Trimming pared 0 bases from V and 0 bases from J, leaving 15 bases between. The chain's CDR3 is CASSQDLISALSNQPQHF. CDR3 DNA: TGTGCCAGCAGCCAAGATCTTATTAGTGCCCTTAGCAATCAGCCCCAGCATTTT.

The chain couples TRBV11-2 to TRBJ2-3, with TRBD2 matching over 10 bases. Germline V gene sequence: CDR1 SGHAT, CDR2 FQNNGV. The CDR3 runs 16 residues. With V trimmed by 1 base and J by 3 bases, 4 bases remained unmatched. The CDR3 region has the DNA TGTGCCAGCAGCTTAGTAGCGGGAGGCTTAACAGATACGCAGTATTTT. Translating gives CASSLVAGGLTDTQYF.

This clone showed up just a few times. V is TRBV15 and J is TRBJ1-6, with a tentative D call TRBD1 (6 bases). Germline assignment: CDR1 LNHNV and CDR2 YYDKDF (reference sequence). This CDR3 comprises 14 residues. V lost 0 bases and J 10 bases, leaving 10 bases between the germline ends. In nucleotides, the CDR3 is TGTGCCACCAGCAGAGATGCAGGGGTCTCACCCCTCCACTTT. Encoded protein: CATSRDAGVSPLHF.

The V call is TRBV10-3, the J call TRBJ2-1; tentatively, D is TRBD2 (5 bases). The CDR3 runs 15 residues. V shed 4 bases and J shed 2 bases, with 12 bases lying between them. Germline V gives CDR1 ENHRY, CDR2 SYGVKD. CDR3 sequence reads: CAISANEGPYNEQFF. The CDR3, as DNA: TGTGCCATCAGTGCGAACGAGGGTCCCTACAATGAGCAGTTCTTC.

The gene calls are TRBV7-9 and TRBJ2-7; D gene uncertain. V lost 5 bases to trimming and J lost 6 bases, with 11 bases between them. Germline CDR1 reads SEHNR; CDR2 reads FQNEAQ (reference sequence). The CDR3 is made up of 12 amino acids. CDR3 region: CASSPTVGEQYF. CDR3 in DNA: TGTGCCAGCAGCCCCACGGTCGGCGAGCAGTACTTC.